Listed below are T cell receptor beta chains from one sample, sequenced in a study of Ad26.COV2.S vaccination and SARS-CoV-2 variants. Libraries were prepared by immunoSEQ multiplex PCR; TCRdb keeps only in-frame clonotypes and omits some of them. Altogether roughly 240,000 clones are present, approximately 88% being singletons, with the ten largest covering around a tenth. This specimen consisted of peripheral blood, obtained in a trial of Ad26.COV2.S vaccine versus placebo. All receptors derive from a person between 18 and 65 years old who received the Ad26.COV2.S COVID-19 vaccine or a placebo. CDR3s include the opening cysteine and the closing phenylalanine or tryptophan. The order of the fields is J gene, D gene, V gene, clone size, CDR3 protein, CDR3 DNA. D genes are given only for firm matches. Rows may omit the clone size; those that give it use once, few, many or a size class.

J gene: TRBJ2-1
D gene: NA
V gene: TRBV5-5
clone size: NA
CDR3 protein: CASSPDGLENNEQFF
CDR3 DNA: TGTGCCAGCAGTCCTGATGGGTTGGAGAACAATGAGCAGTTCTTC

J gene: TRBJ1-2
D gene: NA
V gene: TRBV19
clone size: once
CDR3 protein: CASSIQGTDYGYTF
CDR3 DNA: TGTGCCAGTAGTATCCAGGGGACGGACTATGGCTACACCTTC

J gene: TRBJ2-5
D gene: TRBD1
V gene: TRBV28
clone size: NA
CDR3 protein: CASSPPDRAETQYF
CDR3 DNA: TGTGCCAGCAGCCCCCCCGACAGGGCGGAGACCCAGTACTTC

J gene: TRBJ1-1
D gene: NA
V gene: TRBV28
clone size: NA
CDR3 protein: CASTVAGTMNTEAFF
CDR3 DNA: TGTGCCAGCACCGTAGCCGGGACCATGAACACTGAAGCTTTCTTT

J gene: TRBJ2-5
D gene: NA
V gene: TRBV24-1
clone size: once
CDR3 protein: CATSRGQVGETQYF
CDR3 DNA: TGTGCCACCAGTCGAGGGCAGGTCGGAGAGACCCAGTACTTC

J gene: TRBJ2-2
D gene: NA
V gene: TRBV19
clone size: NA
CDR3 protein: CASTLTGTPNTGELFF
CDR3 DNA: TGTGCCAGTACACTTACCGGGACACCGAACACCGGGGAGCTGTTTTTT

J gene: TRBJ2-7
D gene: NA
V gene: TRBV19
clone size: NA
CDR3 protein: CASPIKGDATYEQYF
CDR3 DNA: TGTGCCAGTCCGATTAAAGGTGACGCCACCTACGAGCAGTACTTC

J gene: TRBJ1-5
D gene: NA
V gene: TRBV6-5
clone size: NA
CDR3 protein: CASSRLSYGDQPQHF
CDR3 DNA: TGTGCCAGCAGCCGTCTCTCATACGGGGATCAGCCCCAGCATTTT

J gene: TRBJ1-1
D gene: TRBD1
V gene: TRBV9
clone size: NA
CDR3 protein: CASSETGAAMNTEAFF
CDR3 DNA: TGTGCCAGCAGCGAAACAGGGGCGGCGATGAACACTGAAGCTTTCTTT

J gene: TRBJ2-5
D gene: NA
V gene: TRBV5-1
clone size: NA
CDR3 protein: CASSLFGQEETQYF
CDR3 DNA: TGCGCCAGCAGCTTGTTCGGACAAGAAGAGACCCAGTACTTC

J gene: TRBJ2-2
D gene: TRBD2
V gene: TRBV4-3
clone size: NA
CDR3 protein: CASSQAAGGITGELFF
CDR3 DNA: TGCGCCAGCAGCCAAGCTGCGGGAGGGATCACCGGGGAGCTGTTTTTT

J gene: TRBJ2-3
D gene: TRBD2
V gene: TRBV5-1
clone size: NA
CDR3 protein: CASTVAGSSTDTQYF
CDR3 DNA: TGCGCCAGCACTGTAGCGGGATCTAGCACAGATACGCAGTATTTT

J gene: TRBJ2-2
D gene: TRBD2
V gene: TRBV7-9
clone size: NA
CDR3 protein: CASSLGLAGAGELFF
CDR3 DNA: TGTGCCAGCAGCTTAGGTCTAGCGGGAGCCGGGGAGCTGTTTTTT

J gene: TRBJ1-1
D gene: NA
V gene: TRBV7-7
clone size: NA
CDR3 protein: CASSLNVNTEAFF
CDR3 DNA: TGTGCTAGCAGCTTAAACGTGAACACTGAAGCTTTCTTT

J gene: TRBJ1-2
D gene: TRBD1
V gene: TRBV24-1
clone size: NA
CDR3 protein: CATNDREFGYTF
CDR3 DNA: TGTGCCACCAATGACAGGGAATTTGGCTACACCTTC

J gene: TRBJ1-1
D gene: TRBD1
V gene: TRBV6-5
clone size: once
CDR3 protein: CASTRTGEGTEAFF
CDR3 DNA: TGTGCCAGCACCAGGACAGGGGAGGGGACTGAAGCTTTCTTT